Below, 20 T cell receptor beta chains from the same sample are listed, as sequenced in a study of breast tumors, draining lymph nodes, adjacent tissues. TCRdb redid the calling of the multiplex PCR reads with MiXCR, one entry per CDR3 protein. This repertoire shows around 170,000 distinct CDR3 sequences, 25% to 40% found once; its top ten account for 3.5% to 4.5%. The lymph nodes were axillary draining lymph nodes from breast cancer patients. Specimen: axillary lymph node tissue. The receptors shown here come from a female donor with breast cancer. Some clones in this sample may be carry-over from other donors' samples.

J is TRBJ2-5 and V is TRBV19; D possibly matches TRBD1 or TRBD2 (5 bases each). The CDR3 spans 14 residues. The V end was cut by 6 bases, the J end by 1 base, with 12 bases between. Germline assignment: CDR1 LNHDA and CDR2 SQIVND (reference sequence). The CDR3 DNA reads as TGTGCCAGTAGGACCGGGGCCACCCAAGAGACCCAGTACTTC. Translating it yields CASRTGATQETQYF.

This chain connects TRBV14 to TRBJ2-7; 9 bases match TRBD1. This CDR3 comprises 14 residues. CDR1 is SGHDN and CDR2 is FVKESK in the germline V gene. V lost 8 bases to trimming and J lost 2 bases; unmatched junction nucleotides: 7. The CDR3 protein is CASCDRGLAYEQYF. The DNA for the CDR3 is TGTGCCAGCTGCGACAGGGGGTTGGCCTACGAGCAGTACTTC.

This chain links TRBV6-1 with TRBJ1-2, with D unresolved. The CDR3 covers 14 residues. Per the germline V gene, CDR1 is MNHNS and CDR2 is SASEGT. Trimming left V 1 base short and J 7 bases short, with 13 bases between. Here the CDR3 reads CASSEVGGISGYTF. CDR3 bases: TGTGCCAGCAGTGAAGTAGGAGGGATTAGTGGCTACACCTTC.

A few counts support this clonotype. CDR3 protein: CASSYYQPYTYEQYF. For the CDR3, the DNA is TGTGCCAGCAGTTACTACCAGCCATACACCTACGAGCAGTACTTC. The rearrangement links TRBV6-2 or TRBV6-3 to TRBJ2-7; no firm D call. This CDR3 spans 15 amino acids. Germline assignment: CDR1 MNHEY and CDR2 SVGEGT. The V gene lost 1 base and the J gene lost 2 bases, with 12 bases spanning the gap.

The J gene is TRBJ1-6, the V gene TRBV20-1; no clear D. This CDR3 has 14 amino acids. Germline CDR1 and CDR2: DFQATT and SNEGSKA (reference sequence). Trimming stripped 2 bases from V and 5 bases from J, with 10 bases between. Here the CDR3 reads CSARRNENNSPLHF. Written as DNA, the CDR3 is TGCAGTGCTAGACGTAATGAGAATAATTCACCCCTCCACTTT.

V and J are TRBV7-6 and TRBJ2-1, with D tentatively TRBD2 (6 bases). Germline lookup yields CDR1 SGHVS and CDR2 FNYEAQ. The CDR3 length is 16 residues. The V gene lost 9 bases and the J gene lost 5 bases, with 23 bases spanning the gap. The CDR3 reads CASAGLTGVFDNEQFF. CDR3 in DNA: TGTGCCAGTGCAGGACTAACGGGAGTATTCGACAATGAGCAGTTCTTC.

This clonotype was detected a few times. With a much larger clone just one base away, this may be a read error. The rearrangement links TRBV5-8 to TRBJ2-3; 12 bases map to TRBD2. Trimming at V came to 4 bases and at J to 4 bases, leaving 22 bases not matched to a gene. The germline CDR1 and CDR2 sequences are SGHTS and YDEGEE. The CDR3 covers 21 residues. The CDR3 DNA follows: TGTGCCAGCAGCCTCCTCTACCCGCCGAGACTAGCGGGAGAAGGGGCAGATACGCAGTATTTT. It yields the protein CASSLLYPPRLAGEGADTQYF. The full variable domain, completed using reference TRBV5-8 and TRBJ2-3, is EAGVTQSPTHLIKTRGQQATLRCSPISGHTSVYWYQQALGLGLQFLLWYDEGEERNRGNFPPRFSGRQFPNYSSELNVNALELEDSALYLCASSLLYPPRLAGEGADTQYFGPGTRLTVL.

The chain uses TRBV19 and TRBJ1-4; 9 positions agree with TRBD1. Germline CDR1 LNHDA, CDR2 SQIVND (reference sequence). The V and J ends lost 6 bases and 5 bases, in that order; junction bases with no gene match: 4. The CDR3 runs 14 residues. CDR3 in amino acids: CASRKGQGNEKLFF. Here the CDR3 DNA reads TGTGCCAGTAGAAAGGGACAGGGAAATGAAAAACTGTTTTTT. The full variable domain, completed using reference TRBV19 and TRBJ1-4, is DGGITQSPKYLFRKEGQNVTLSCEQNLNHDAMYWYRQDPGQGLRLIYYSQIVNDFQKGDIAEGYSVSREKKESFPLTVTSAQKNPTAFYLCASRKGQGNEKLFFGSGTQLSVL.

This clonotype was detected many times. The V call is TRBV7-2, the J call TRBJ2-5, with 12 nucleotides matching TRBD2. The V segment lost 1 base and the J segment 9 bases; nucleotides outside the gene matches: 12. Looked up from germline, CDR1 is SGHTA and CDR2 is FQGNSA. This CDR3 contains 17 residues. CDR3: CASSLEASGRAFEPQYF. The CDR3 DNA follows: TGTGCCAGCAGCTTAGAGGCTAGCGGGAGGGCCTTTGAGCCCCAGTACTTC.

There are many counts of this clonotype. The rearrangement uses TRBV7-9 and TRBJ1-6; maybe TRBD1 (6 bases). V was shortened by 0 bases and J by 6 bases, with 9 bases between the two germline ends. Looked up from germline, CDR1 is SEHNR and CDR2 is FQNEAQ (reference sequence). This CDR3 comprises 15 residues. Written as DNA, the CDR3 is TGTGCCAGCAGCTTAGCCGGGGACATTAATTCACCCCTCCACTTT. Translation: CASSLAGDINSPLHF.

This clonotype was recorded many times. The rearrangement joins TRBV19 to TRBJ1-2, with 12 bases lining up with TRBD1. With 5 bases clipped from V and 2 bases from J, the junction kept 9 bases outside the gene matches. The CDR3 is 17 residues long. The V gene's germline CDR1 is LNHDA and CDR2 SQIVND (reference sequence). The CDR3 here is CASSSRDRGLSNYGYTF. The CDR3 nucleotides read TGTGCCAGTAGTTCCCGGGACAGGGGGCTATCGAACTATGGCTACACCTTC.

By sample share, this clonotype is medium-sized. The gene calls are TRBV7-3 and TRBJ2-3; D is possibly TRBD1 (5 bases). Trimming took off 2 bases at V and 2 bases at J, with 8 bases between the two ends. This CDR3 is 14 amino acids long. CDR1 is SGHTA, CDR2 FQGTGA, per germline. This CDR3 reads CASSLGAYTDTQYF. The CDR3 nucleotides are TGTGCCAGCAGCTTAGGGGCGTACACAGATACGCAGTATTTT.

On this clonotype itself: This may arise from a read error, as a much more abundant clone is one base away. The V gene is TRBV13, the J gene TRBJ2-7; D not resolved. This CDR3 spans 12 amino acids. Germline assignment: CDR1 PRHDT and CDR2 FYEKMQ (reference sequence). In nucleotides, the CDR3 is TGTGTCAGCAGCTTAACTCTTAGCGAGCAGTACTTC. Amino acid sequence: CVSSLTLSEQYF. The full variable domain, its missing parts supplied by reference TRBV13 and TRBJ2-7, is AAGVIQSPRHLIKEKRETATLKCYPIPRHDTVYWYQQGPGQDPQFLISFYEKMQSDKGSIPDRFSAQQFSDYHSELNMSSLELGDSALYFCVSSLTLSEQYFGPGTRLTVT.

CDR3 DNA sequence: TGCAGCCACACGGGGATCTCCTACGAGCAGTACTTC. Translating it yields CSHTGISYEQYF. The gene calls are TRBV29-1 and TRBJ2-7; D might be TRBD2 (5 bases). V lost 8 bases and J 0 bases, leaving 11 bases between the germline ends. This CDR3 is built from 12 residues. The germline gives CDR1 SQVTM, CDR2 ANQGSEA.

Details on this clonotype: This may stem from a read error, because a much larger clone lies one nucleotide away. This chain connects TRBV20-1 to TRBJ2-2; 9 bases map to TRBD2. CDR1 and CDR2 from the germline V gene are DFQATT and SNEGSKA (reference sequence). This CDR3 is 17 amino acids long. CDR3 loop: CSARILLAGSVTGELCF. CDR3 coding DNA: TGCAGTGCTAGAATATTACTAGCGGGTTCAGTGACCGGGGAGCTGTGTTTT.

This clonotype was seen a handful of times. CDR3 in amino acids: CASSESTSGSRETQYF. CDR3 in DNA: TGTGCCAGCAGTGAATCGACTAGCGGGAGCCGGGAGACCCAGTACTTC. The chain recombines TRBV6-1 with TRBJ2-5, with 12 positions matching TRBD2. The V gene's germline CDR1 is MNHNS and CDR2 SASEGT. The CDR3 sequence is 16 residues long. With V trimmed by 2 bases and J by 5 bases, 6 bases remained unmatched.

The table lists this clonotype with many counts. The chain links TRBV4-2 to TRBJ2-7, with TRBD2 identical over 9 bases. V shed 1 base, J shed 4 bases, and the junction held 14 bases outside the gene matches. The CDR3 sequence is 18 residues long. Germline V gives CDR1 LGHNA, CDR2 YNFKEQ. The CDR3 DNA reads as TGTGCCAGCAGCCAAGTTCCAGTTGGGGCGGGGGGGCGGTACGAGCAGTACTTC. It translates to CASSQVPVGAGGRYEQYF.

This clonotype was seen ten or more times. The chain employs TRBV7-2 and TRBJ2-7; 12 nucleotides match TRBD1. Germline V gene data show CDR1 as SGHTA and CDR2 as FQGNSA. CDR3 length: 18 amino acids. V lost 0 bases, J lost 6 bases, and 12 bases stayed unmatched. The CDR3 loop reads CASSLALWDRGRLPEQYF. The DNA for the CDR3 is TGTGCCAGCAGCTTAGCGCTTTGGGACAGGGGGCGCTTACCCGAGCAGTACTTC.

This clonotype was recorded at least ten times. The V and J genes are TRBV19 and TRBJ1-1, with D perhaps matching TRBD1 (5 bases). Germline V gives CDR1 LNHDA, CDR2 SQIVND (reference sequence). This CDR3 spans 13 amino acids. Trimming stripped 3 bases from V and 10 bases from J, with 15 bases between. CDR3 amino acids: CASSIRGELGAFF. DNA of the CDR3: TGTGCCAGTAGTATCAGAGGGGAGTTGGGAGCTTTCTTT.

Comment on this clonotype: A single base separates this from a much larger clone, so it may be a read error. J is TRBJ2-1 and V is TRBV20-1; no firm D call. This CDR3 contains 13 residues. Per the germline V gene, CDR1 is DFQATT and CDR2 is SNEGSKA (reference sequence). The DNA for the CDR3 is TGCAGTGCTAACGTCCCTGGCGACAATGCGCAGTTCTTC. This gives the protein CSANVPGDNAQFF.